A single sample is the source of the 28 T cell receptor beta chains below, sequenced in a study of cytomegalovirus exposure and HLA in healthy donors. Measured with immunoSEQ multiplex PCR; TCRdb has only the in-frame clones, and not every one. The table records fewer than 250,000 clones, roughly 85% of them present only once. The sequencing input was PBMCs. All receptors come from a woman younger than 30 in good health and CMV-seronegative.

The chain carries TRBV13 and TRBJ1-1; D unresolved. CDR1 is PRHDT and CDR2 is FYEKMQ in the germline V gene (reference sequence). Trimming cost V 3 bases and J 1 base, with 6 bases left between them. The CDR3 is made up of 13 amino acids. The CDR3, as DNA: TGTGCCAGCAGCTTGAACCGGAACACTGAAGCTTTCTTT. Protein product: CASSLNRNTEAFF. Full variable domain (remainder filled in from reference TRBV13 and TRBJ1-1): AAGVIQSPRHLIKEKRETATLKCYPIPRHDTVYWYQQGPGQDPQFLISFYEKMQSDKGSIPDRFSAQQFSDYHSELNMSSLELGDSALYFCASSLNRNTEAFFGQGTRLTVV.

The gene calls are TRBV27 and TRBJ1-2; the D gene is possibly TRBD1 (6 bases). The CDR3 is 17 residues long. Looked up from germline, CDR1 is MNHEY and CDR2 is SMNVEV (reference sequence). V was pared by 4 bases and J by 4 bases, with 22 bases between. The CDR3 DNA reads TGTGCCAGCAGTTGGGGGGGGCAGATCCAAGCGGGCTATGGCTACACCTTC. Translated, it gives CASSWGGQIQAGYGYTF.

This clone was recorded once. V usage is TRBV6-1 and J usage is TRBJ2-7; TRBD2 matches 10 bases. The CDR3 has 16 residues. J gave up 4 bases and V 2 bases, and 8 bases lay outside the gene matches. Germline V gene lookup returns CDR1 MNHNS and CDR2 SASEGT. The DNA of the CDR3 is TGTGCCAGCAGTGAACGAGTAGCGGGAGGTGGGTACGAGCAGTACTTC. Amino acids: CASSERVAGGGYEQYF.

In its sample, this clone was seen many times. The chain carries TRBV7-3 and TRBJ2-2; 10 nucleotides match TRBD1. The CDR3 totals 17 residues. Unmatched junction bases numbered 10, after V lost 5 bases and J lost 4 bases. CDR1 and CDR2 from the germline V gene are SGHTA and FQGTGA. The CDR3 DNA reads TGTGCCAGCAGCCCCCTGACAGGGGGCGCAGGCACCGGGGAGCTGTTTTTT. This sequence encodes CASSPLTGGAGTGELFF.

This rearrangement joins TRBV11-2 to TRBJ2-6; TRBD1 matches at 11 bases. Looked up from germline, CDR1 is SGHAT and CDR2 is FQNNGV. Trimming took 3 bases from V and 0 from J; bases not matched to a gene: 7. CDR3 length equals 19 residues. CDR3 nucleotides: TGTGCCAGCAGCTTTAGGACAGGGGGCCGAAACTCTGGGGCCAACGTCCTGACTTTC. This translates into CASSFRTGGRNSGANVLTF.

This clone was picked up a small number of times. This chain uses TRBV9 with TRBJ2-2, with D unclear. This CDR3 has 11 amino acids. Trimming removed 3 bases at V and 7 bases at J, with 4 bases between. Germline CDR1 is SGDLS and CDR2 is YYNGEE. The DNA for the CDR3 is TGTGCCAGCAGCGGCCGCGGGGAGCTGTTTTTT. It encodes CASSGRGELFF.

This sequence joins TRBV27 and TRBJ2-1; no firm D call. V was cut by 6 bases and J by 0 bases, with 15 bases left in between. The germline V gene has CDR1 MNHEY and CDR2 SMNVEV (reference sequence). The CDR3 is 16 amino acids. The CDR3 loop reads CASSLGPGSSYNEQFF. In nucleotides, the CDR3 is TGTGCCAGCAGCCTAGGACCGGGTAGCTCCTACAATGAGCAGTTCTTC.

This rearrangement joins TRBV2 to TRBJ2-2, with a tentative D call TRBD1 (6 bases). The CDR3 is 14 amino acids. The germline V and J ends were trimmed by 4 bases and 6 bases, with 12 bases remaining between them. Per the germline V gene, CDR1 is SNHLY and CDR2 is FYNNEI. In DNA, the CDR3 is TGTGCCAGCAGTGTAAACAGGGATCCCGGGGAGCTGTTTTTT. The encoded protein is CASSVNRDPGELFF.

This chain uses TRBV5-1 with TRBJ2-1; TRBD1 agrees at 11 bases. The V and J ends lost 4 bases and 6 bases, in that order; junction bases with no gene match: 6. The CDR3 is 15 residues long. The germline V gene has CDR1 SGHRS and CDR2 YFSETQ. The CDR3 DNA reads TGCGCCAGCAGCAAGGACAGGGGGCCCGGCAATGAGCAGTTCTTC. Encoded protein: CASSKDRGPGNEQFF.

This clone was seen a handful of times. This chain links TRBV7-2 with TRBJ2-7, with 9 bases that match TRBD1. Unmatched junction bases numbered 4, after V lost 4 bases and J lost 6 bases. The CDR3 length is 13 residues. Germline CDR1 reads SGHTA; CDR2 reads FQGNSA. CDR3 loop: CASSWDRDGEQYF. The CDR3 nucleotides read TGTGCCAGCAGCTGGGACAGGGACGGCGAGCAGTACTTC.

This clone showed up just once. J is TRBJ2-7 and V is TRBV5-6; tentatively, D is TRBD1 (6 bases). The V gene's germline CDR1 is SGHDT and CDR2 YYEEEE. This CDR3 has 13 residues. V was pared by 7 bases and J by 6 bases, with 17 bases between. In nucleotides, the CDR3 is TGTGCCAGCGCTTTCCAACAGGGTTCCGAGCAGTACTTC. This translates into CASAFQQGSEQYF.

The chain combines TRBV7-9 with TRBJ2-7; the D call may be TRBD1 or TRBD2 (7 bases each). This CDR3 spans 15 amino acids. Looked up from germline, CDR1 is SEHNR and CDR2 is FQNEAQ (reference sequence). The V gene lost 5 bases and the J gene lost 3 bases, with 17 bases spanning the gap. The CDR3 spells CASSPISGGDYEQYF. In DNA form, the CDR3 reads TGTGCCAGCAGCCCCATATCAGGGGGGGACTACGAGCAGTACTTC. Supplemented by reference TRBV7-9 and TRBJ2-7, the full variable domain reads DTGVSQNPRHKITKRGQNVTFRCDPISEHNRLYWYRQTLGQGPEFLTYFQNEAQLEKSRLLSDRFSAERPKGSFSTLEIQRTEQGDSAMYLCASSPISGGDYEQYFGPGTRLTVT.

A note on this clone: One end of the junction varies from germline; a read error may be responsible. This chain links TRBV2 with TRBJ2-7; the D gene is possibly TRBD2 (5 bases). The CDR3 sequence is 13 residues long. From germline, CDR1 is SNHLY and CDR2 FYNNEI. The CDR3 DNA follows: TGTGCCAGCAGCTCCGACTATGTGGACGAGCAGCACTTC. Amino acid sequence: CASSSDYVDEQHF.

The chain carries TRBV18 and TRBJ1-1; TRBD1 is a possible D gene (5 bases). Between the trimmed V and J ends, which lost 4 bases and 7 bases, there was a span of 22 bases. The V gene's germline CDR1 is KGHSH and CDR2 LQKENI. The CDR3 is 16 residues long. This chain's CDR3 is CASSHVGESGKHEAFF. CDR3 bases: TGTGCCAGCTCACATGTTGGGGAATCAGGGAAGCATGAAGCTTTCTTT.

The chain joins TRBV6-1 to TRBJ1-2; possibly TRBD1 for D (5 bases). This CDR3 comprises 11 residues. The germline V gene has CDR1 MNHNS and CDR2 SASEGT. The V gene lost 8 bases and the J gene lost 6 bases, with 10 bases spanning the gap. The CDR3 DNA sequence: TGTGCCAGCCGGTGGGGGGATGGCTACACCTTC. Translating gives CASRWGDGYTF.

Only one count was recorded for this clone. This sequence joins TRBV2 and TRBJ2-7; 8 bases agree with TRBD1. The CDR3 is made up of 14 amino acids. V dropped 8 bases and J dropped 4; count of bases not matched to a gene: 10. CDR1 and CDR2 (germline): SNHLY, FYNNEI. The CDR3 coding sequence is TGTGCCAGCCTCCTAGAGACAGGGGTGTACGAGCAGTACTTC. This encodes CASLLETGVYEQYF.

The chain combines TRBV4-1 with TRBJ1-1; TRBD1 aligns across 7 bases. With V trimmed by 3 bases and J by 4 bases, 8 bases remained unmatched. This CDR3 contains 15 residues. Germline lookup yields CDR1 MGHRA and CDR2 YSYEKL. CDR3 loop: CASSQRQGFITEAFF. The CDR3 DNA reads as TGCGCCAGCAGCCAGAGACAGGGCTTTATCACTGAAGCTTTCTTT.

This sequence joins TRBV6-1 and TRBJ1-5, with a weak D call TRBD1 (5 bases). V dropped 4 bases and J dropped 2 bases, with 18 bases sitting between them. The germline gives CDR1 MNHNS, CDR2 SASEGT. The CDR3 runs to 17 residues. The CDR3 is CASSGGVLSTGNQPQHF. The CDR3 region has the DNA TGTGCCAGCAGTGGGGGGGTCCTCTCCACGGGCAATCAGCCCCAGCATTTT.

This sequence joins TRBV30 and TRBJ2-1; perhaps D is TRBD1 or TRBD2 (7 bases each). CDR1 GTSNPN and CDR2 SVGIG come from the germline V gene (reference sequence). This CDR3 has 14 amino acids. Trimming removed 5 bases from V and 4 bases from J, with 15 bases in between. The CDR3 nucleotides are TGTGCCTGGGTACAGGGGAGGGGATACAATGAGCAGTTCTTC. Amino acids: CAWVQGRGYNEQFF.

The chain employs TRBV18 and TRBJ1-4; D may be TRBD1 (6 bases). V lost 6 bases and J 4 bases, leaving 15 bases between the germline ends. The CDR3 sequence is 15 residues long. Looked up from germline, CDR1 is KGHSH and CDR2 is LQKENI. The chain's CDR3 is CASSSGTSYNEKLFF. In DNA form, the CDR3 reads TGTGCCAGCTCGTCCGGGACAAGTTATAATGAAAAACTGTTTTTT.

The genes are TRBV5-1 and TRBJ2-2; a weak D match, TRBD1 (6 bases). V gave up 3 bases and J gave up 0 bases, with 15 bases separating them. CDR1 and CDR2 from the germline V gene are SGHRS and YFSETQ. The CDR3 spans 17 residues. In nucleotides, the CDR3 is TGCGCCAGCAGCTGGGGCCATGGGGGCACGAACACCGGGGAGCTGTTTTTT. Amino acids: CASSWGHGGTNTGELFF.

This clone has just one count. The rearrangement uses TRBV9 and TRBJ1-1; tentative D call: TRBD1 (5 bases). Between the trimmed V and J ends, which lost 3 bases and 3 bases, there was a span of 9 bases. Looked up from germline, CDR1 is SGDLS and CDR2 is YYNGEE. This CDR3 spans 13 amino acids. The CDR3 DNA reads TGTGCCAGCAGCGCCGGGACGGACACTGAAGCTTTCTTT. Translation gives CASSAGTDTEAFF.

DNA for the CDR3: TGTGCCAGCAGTGCCTGGGTAAAGGGGGCGGAGACCCAGTACTTC. Residues: CASSAWVKGAETQYF. The genes are TRBV2 and TRBJ2-5, with 7 bases aligning to TRBD1. This CDR3 is 15 amino acids long. Germline V gene lookup returns CDR1 SNHLY and CDR2 FYNNEI. V lost 4 bases and J lost 5; bases outside the gene matches: 10.

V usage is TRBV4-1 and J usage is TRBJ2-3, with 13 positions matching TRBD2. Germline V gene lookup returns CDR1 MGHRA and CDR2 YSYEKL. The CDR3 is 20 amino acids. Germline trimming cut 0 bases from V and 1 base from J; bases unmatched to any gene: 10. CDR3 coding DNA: TGCGCCAGCAGCCAAGATCGAACTAGCGGGAGGGACTTTCGCACAGATACGCAGTATTTT. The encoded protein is CASSQDRTSGRDFRTDTQYF.

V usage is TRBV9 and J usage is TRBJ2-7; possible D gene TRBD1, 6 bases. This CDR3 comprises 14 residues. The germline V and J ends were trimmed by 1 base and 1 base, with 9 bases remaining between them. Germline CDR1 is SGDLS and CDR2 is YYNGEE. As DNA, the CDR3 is TGTGCCAGCAGCGTAAGGGGACAATCCTACGAGCAGTACTTC. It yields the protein CASSVRGQSYEQYF.

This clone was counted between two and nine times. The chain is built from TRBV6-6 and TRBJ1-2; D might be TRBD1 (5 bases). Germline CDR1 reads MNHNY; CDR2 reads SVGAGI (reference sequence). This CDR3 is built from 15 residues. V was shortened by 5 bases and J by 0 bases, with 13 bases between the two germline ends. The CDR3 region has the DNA TGTGCCAGCAGTGAGGGACGGAAATCTAACTATGGCTACACCTTC. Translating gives CASSEGRKSNYGYTF.

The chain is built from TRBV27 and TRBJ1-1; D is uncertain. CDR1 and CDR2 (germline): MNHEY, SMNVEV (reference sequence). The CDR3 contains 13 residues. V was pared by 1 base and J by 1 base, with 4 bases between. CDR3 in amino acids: CASSLYRNTEAFF. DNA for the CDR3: TGTGCCAGCAGTTTATACAGGAACACTGAAGCTTTCTTT.

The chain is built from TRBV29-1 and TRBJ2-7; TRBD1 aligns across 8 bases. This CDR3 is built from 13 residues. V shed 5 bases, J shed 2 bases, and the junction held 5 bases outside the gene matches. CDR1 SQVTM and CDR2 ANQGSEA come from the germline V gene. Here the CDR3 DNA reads TGCAGCGTTCAGGGGGCGATTCCCTACGAGCAGTACTTC. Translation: CSVQGAIPYEQYF.